A single sample is the source of the 11 T cell receptor beta chains below, sequenced in a study of T-cell memory formation after mild COVID-19. TCRdb reprocessed the 5' RACE reads via MiXCR and lists one record per CDR3 protein. The sample carries about 560,000 distinct CDR3 sequences, around 16% recorded once. Source material: PBMCs or a T cell subset sorted from them (not recorded which). Receptors originate from an adult woman who had mild COVID-19 (a few samples of this study predate the infection). Cell type and time point are not known.

This clonotype was detected only a few times. The gene calls are TRBV7-2 and TRBJ1-6; weak D call: TRBD1 (5 bases). Germline values: CDR1 SGHTA, CDR2 FQGNSA. The CDR3 contains 14 residues. Trimming shortened V by 5 bases and J by 11 bases, and 16 bases separated the two germline ends. The CDR3 DNA reads TGTGCCAGCAGCCTGGACACCGTCAATACACCCCTCCACTTT. Amino acids: CASSLDTVNTPLHF. The complete variable domain, with remaining parts taken from reference TRBV7-2 and TRBJ1-6, reads GAGVSQSPSNKVTEKGKDVELRCDPISGHTALYWYRQSLGQGLEFLIYFQGNSAPDKSGLPSDRFSAERTGGSVSTLTIQRTQQEDSAVYLCASSLDTVNTPLHFGNGTRLTVT.

V gene TRBV12-3 or TRBV12-4 combines with J gene TRBJ2-1; D not resolved. The ends were cut back, 1 base at V and 6 bases at J, with 7 bases in the middle. This CDR3 region has 13 residues. The CDR3 spells CASSLVFVNEQFF. For the CDR3, the DNA is TGTGCCAGCAGTTTAGTATTTGTCAATGAGCAGTTCTTC.

The V gene is TRBV29-1, the J gene TRBJ2-7; weak D call: TRBD1 (7 bases). The CDR3 runs to 12 residues. Trimming left V 4 bases short and J 2 bases short, with 9 bases between. The germline gives CDR1 SQVTM, CDR2 ANQGSEA. The CDR3 DNA reads TGCAGCGTTGGCGGGACAGCCTACGAGCAGTACTTC. Amino acids: CSVGGTAYEQYF.

The chain carries TRBV7-2 and TRBJ2-1, with TRBD1 as a possible D gene (6 bases). Trimming took off 2 bases at V and 1 base at J, with 12 bases between the two ends. Germline-derived CDR1 and CDR2 are SGHTA and FQGNSA. CDR3 length equals 16 residues. The CDR3 bases are TGTGCCAGCAGCTTATGGGTGAGGGGGTCCTACAATGAGCAGTTCTTC. This encodes CASSLWVRGSYNEQFF. Full variable domain (remainder filled in from reference TRBV7-2 and TRBJ2-1): GAGVSQSPSNKVTEKGKDVELRCDPISGHTALYWYRQSLGQGLEFLIYFQGNSAPDKSGLPSDRFSAERTGGSVSTLTIQRTQQEDSAVYLCASSLWVRGSYNEQFFGPGTRLTVL.

In this sample, this clonotype turned up a few times. This chain uses TRBV20-1 with TRBJ1-1; the D is unclear. This CDR3 spans 13 amino acids. Germline assignment: CDR1 DFQATT and CDR2 SNEGSKA (reference sequence). V lost 3 bases and J lost 0, with 8 bases in between. The CDR3 protein is CSARGGVNTEAFF. The CDR3 DNA sequence: TGCAGTGCTAGGGGCGGTGTGAACACTGAAGCTTTCTTT.

The rearrangement joins TRBV14 to TRBJ2-5; TRBD2 agrees at 9 bases. The CDR3 loop spans 16 amino acids. Germline V gene sequence: CDR1 SGHDN, CDR2 FVKESK. V was pared by 6 bases and J by 2 bases, with 10 bases of the junction left unmatched. The CDR3 reads CASRLSAGGGQETQYF. For the CDR3, the DNA is TGTGCCAGCAGACTTTCAGCGGGAGGAGGACAAGAGACCCAGTACTTC.

This clonotype was seen a few times. The chain joins TRBV7-8 to TRBJ2-3; TRBD2 matches at 7 bases. With 5 bases clipped from V and 0 bases from J, the junction kept 11 bases outside the gene matches. The CDR3 runs to 17 residues. CDR1 is SGHVS, CDR2 FQNEAQ, per germline. The CDR3 protein is CASSQDAKRGSTDTQYF. As DNA, the CDR3 is TGTGCCAGCAGCCAGGACGCTAAGCGGGGTAGCACAGATACGCAGTATTTT.

DNA of the CDR3: TGCGCCAGCAGCCAAGAAAACGGTCTCCCCTCTGGGGCCAACGTCCTGACTTTC. Its protein product is CASSQENGLPSGANVLTF. The gene calls are TRBV4-3 and TRBJ2-6; D is uncertain. The germline V gene has CDR1 LGHNA and CDR2 YSLEER. Trimming cost V 0 bases and J 0 bases, with 12 bases left between them. The CDR3 is 18 amino acids.

The J gene is TRBJ1-2, the V gene TRBV6-1; the D gene is possibly TRBD1 (6 bases). The CDR3 is made up of 15 amino acids. Germline loops: CDR1 MNHNS, CDR2 SASEGT. Trimming left V 2 bases short and J 5 bases short, with 15 bases between. CDR3 nucleotides: TGTGCCAGCAGTGAATGGGGACACGAGGTTTATGGCTACACCTTC. The encoded protein is CASSEWGHEVYGYTF.

In its sample, this clonotype was seen many times. The chain employs TRBV5-1 and TRBJ2-2; 14 bases are shared with TRBD2. The CDR3 sequence is 18 residues long. V trimming: 4 bases; J trimming: 2 bases; junction bases outside the gene matches: 7. Germline values: CDR1 SGHRS, CDR2 YFSETQ. The CDR3 spells CASSAGLAGARNTGELFF. In DNA form, the CDR3 reads TGCGCCAGCAGCGCGGGACTAGCGGGGGCCCGAAACACCGGGGAGCTGTTTTTT.

This clonotype was seen more than once but under ten times. The chain has TRBV7-9 and TRBJ2-1; no firm D call. Trimming took 5 bases from V and 0 from J, leaving 11 bases between them. Germline loops: CDR1 SEHNR, CDR2 FQNEAQ (reference sequence). The CDR3 is 15 residues long. The CDR3 loop reads CASSPSRSSYNEQFF. CDR3 sequence (DNA): TGTGCCAGCAGCCCCTCTCGAAGCTCCTACAATGAGCAGTTCTTC.